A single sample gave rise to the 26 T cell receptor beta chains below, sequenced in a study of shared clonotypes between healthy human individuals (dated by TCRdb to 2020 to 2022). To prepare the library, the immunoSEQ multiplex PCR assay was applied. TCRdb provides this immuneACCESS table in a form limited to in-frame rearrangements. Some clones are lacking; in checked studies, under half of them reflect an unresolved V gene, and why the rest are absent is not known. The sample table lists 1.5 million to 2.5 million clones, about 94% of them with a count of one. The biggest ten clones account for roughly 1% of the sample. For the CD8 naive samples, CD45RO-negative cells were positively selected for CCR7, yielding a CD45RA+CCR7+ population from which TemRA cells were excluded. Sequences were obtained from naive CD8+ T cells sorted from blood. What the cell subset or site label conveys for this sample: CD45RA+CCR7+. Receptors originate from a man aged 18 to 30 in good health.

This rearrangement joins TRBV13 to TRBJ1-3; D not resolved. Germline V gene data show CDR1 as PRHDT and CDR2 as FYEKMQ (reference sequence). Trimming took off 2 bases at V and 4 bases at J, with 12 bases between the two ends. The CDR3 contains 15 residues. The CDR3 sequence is CASSLFQLGGNTIYF. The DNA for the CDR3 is TGTGCCAGCAGCTTATTCCAACTGGGAGGAAACACCATATATTTT.

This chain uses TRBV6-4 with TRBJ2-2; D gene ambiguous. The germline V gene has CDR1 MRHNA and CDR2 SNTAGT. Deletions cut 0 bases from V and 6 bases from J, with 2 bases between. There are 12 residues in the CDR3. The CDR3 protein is CASSDSSGELFF. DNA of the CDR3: TGTGCCAGCAGTGACTCGTCCGGGGAGCTGTTTTTT.

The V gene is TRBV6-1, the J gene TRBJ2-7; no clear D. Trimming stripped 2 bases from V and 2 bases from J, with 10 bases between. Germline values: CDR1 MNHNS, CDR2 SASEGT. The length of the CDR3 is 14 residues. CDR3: CASSEWLVTYEQYF. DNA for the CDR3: TGTGCCAGCAGTGAATGGCTAGTAACCTACGAGCAGTACTTC.

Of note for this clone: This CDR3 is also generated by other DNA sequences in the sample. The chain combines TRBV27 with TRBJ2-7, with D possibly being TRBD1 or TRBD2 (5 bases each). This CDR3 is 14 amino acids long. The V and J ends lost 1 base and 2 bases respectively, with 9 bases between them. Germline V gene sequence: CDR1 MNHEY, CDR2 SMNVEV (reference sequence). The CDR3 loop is CASSLWDGAYEQYF. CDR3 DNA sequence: TGTGCCAGCAGTTTATGGGACGGAGCCTACGAGCAGTACTTC.

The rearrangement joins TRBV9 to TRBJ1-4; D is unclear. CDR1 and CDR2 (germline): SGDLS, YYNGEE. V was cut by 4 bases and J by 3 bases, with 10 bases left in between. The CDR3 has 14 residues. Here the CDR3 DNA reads TGTGCCAGCAGCACAGAAAGGGCTAATGAAAAACTGTTTTTT. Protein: CASSTERANEKLFF.

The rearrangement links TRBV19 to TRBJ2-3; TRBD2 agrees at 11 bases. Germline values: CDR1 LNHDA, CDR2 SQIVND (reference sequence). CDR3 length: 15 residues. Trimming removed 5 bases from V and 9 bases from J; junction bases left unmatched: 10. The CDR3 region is CASSPTSGGYITQYF. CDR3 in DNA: TGTGCCAGTAGTCCAACTAGCGGGGGCTATATAACGCAGTATTTT.

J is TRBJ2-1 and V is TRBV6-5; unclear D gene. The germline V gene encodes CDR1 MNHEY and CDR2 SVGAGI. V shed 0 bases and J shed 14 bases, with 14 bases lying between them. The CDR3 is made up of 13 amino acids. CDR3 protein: CASSYSSTSVEFF. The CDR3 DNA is TGTGCCAGCAGTTACTCGTCGACGTCAGTAGAGTTCTTC.

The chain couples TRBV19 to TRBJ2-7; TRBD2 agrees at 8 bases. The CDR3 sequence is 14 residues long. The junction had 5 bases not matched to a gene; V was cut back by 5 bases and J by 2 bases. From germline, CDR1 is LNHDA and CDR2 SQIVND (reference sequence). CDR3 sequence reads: CASSPASGPYEQYF. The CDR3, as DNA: TGTGCCAGTAGTCCAGCTAGCGGGCCCTACGAGCAGTACTTC.

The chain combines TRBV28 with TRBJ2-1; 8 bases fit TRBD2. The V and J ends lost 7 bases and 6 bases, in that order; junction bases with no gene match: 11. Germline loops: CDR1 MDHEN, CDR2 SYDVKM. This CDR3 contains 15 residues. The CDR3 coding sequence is TGTGCCAGCACCCCCCACACCGGGACTAGCAATGAGCAGTTCTTC. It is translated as CASTPHTGTSNEQFF.

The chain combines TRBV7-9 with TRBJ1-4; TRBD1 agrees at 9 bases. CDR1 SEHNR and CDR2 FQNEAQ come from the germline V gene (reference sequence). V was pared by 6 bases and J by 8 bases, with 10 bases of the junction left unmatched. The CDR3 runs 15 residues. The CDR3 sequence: CASSSNRGRGEKLFF. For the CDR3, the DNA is TGTGCCAGCAGTTCTAACAGGGGGCGAGGAGAAAAACTGTTTTTT.

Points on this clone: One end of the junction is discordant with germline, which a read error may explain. CDR3 protein: CASSTGGSGPLF. The CDR3 bases are TGTGCCAGCAGCACCGGGGGTTCTGGGCCCCTCTTC. This chain uses TRBV13 with TRBJ2-1, with D tentatively TRBD2 (6 bases). The CDR3 is 12 residues long. The germline V gene has CDR1 PRHDT and CDR2 FYEKMQ (reference sequence).

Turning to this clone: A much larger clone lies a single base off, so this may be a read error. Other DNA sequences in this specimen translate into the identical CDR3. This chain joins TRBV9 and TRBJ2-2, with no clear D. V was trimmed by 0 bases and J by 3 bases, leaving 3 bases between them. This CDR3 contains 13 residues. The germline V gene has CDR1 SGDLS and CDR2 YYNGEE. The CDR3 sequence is CASSVGDTGELFF. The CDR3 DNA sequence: TGTGCCAGCAGCGTAGGCGACACCGGGGAGCTGTTTTTT.

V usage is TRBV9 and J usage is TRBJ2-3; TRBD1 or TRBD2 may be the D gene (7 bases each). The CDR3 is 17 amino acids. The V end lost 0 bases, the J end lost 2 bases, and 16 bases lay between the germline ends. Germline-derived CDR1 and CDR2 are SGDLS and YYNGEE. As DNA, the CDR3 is TGTGCCAGCAGCGTAGAATCCAGGGGGGGCGACACAGATACGCAGTATTTT. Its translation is CASSVESRGGDTDTQYF.

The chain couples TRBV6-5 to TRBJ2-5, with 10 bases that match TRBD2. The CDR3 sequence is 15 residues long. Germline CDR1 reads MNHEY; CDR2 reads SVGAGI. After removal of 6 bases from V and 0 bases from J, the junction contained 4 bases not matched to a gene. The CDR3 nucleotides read TGTGCCAGCAGCTCGGGACTAGCGTACCAAGAGACCCAGTACTTC. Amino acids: CASSSGLAYQETQYF.

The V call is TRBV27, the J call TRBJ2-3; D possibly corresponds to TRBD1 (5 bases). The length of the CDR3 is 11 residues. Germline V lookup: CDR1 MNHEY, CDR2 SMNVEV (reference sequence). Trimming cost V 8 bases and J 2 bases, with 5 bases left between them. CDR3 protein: CASGHTDTQYF. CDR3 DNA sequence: TGTGCCAGCGGACACACAGATACGCAGTATTTT.

The CDR3 DNA is TGTGCCAGCAGCACTCACCTCCTAGTCGGGGGCCTCACAGATACGCAGTATTTT. It encodes CASSTHLLVGGLTDTQYF. The chain couples TRBV9 to TRBJ2-3; either TRBD1 or TRBD2 may supply D (6 bases each). CDR1 and CDR2 from the germline V gene are SGDLS and YYNGEE. Trimming left V 4 bases short and J 2 bases short, with 23 bases between. The CDR3 has 18 amino acids.

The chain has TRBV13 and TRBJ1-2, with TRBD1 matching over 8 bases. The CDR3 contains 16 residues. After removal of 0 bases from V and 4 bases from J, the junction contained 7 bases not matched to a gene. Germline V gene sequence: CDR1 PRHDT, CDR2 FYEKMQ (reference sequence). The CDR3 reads CASSLGLGTGGYGYTF. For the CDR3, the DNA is TGTGCCAGCAGCTTAGGCCTCGGGACAGGTGGCTATGGCTACACCTTC.

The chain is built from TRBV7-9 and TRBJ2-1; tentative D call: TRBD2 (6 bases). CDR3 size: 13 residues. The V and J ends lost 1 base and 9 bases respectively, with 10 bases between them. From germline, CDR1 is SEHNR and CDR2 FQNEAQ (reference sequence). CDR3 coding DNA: TGTGCCAGCAGCTTAGGAGGAGGGCCTGAGCAGTTCTTC. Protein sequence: CASSLGGGPEQFF.

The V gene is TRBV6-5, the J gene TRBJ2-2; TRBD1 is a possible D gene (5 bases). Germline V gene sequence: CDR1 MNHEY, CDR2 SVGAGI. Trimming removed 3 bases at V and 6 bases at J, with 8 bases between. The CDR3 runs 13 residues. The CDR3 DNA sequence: TGTGCCAGCAGTTATAGGGGCCCCGGGGAGCTGTTTTTT. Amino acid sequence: CASSYRGPGELFF.

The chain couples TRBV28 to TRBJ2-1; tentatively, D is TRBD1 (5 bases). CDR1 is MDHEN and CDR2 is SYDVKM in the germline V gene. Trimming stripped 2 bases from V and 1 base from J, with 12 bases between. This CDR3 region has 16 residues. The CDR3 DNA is TGTGCCAGCAGTTTAAACTCCAGGGCATCCTACAATGAGCAGTTCTTC. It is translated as CASSLNSRASYNEQFF.

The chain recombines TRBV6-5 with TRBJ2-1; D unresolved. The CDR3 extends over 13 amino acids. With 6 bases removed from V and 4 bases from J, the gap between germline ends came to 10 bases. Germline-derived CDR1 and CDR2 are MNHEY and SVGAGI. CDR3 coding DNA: TGTGCCAGCAGCCAGGACGGTTACAATGAGCAGTTCTTC. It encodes CASSQDGYNEQFF.

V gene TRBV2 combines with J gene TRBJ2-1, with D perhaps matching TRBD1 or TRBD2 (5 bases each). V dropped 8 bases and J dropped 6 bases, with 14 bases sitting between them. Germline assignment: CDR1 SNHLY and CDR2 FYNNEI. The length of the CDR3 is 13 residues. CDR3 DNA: TGTGCCAGCGGGACGGCTTCGGGCAATGAGCAGTTCTTC. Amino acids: CASGTASGNEQFF.

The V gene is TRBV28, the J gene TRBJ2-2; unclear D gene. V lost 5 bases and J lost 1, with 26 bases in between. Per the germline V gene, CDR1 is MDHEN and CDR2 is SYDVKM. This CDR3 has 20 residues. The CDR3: CASSSASLIDPGWNTGELFF. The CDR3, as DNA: TGTGCCAGCAGTAGCGCCTCATTAATCGACCCTGGATGGAACACCGGGGAGCTGTTTTTT.

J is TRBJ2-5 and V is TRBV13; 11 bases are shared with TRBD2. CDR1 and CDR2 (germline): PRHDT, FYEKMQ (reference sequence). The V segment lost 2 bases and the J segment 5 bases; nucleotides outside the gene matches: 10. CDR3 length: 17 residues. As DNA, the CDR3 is TGTGCCAGCAGCTTATTGGGGACTAGCGGAATTGAGGAGACCCAGTACTTC. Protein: CASSLLGTSGIEETQYF.

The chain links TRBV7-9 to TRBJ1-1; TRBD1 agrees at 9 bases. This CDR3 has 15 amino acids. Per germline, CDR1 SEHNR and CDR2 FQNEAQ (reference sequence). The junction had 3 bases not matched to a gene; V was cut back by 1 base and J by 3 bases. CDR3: CASSLGTGDYTEAFF. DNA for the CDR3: TGTGCCAGCAGCTTAGGGACAGGGGATTACACTGAAGCTTTCTTT.

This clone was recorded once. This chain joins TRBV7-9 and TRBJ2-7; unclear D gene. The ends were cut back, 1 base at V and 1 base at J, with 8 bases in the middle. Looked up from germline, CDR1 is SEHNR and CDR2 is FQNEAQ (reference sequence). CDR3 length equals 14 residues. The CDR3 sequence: CASSLEMQSYEQYF. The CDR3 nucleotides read TGTGCCAGCAGCTTAGAGATGCAGTCCTACGAGCAGTACTTC.